This entry lists 32 T cell receptor beta chains sequenced from one sample in a study of tumor-infiltrating lymphocytes in primary liver carcinoma. Priming with a constant-region primer yielded TCR beta cDNA from about 500 ng total RNA. For TCR beta, libraries were produced by three nested multiplex PCR rounds using slightly modified ARM-PCR. Each of the first two PCR rounds ran 9 to 11 cycles with TRBV1-TRBV30 forward and C-beta reverse primers. TCRdb re-called the multiplex PCR reads with MiXCR, one entry per CDR3 protein. This sample has just under 55,000 distinct CDR3 sequences, with 70% to 80% found just once. Unsorted bulk tissue of roughly 20-31 mg yielded co-extracted RNA and DNA. The sample was liver tumor tissue from sampling region 2. As to subset: tumor region T2, inferior pole. Receptors were obtained from a man between 40 and 49 years old with primary liver carcinoma and hepatitis B virus infection.

A word on this clonotype: Germline and junction disagree at one end, which may indicate a read error. This chain joins TRBV5-4 and TRBJ2-1; maybe TRBD1 (5 bases). The length of the CDR3 is 15 residues. Germline V gives CDR1 SGHNT, CDR2 YYREEE (reference sequence). CDR3: CASRLDRGLHNEQFF. CDR3 nucleotide sequence: TGTGCCAGCAGGTTGGATAGGGGTCTACACAATGAGCAGTTCTTC.

On this clonotype: Since no conserved phenylalanine or tryptophan closes the CDR3, a read error is the likely cause. The chain links TRBV11-2 to TRBJ2-1, with a weak D call TRBD1 (6 bases). Germline CDR1 is SGHAT and CDR2 is FQNNGV. V was pared by 6 bases and J by 9 bases, with 12 bases between. The CDR3 totals 12 residues. The CDR3 DNA sequence: TGTGCCAGCAGTCCACAGGGCATTGAGCAGTTCCTC. Encoded protein: CASSPQGIEQFL.

On this clonotype: Possible read error: a much larger clone is one base away. The chain employs TRBV28 and TRBJ2-7; D is perhaps TRBD2 (5 bases). V shed 6 bases and J shed 2 bases, with 14 bases lying between them. There are 14 residues in the CDR3. Germline CDR1 reads MDHEN; CDR2 reads SYDVKM. CDR3 DNA sequence: TGTGCCAGCAGCACTATAGCGACCGCCTACGAGCAGTACTTC. It translates to CASSTIATAYEQYF. The full variable domain, its missing parts supplied by reference TRBV28 and TRBJ2-7, is DVKVTQSSRYLVKRTGEKVFLECVQDMDHENMFWYRQDPGLGLRLIYFSYDVKMKEKGDIPEGYSVSREKKERFSLILESASTNQTSMYLCASSTIATAYEQYFGPGTRLTVT.

Comments on this clonotype: Germline is not matched at one junction end, which may reflect a read error. The rearrangement joins TRBV29-1 to TRBJ2-5; D may be TRBD2 (6 bases). CDR1 SQVTM and CDR2 ANQGSEA come from the germline V gene. The CDR3 extends over 13 amino acids. The CDR3 sequence: CNVEGLNKGTQYF. DNA for the CDR3: TGCAACGTTGAGGGACTTAACAAAGGGACCCAGTATTTC.

For this clonotype: One junction end does not reproduce the germline sequence, and a read error may be involved. The chain uses TRBV11-1 and TRBJ2-5, with D perhaps TRBD2 (5 bases). Germline V gene data show CDR1 as SGHAT and CDR2 as FQDESV (reference sequence). The CDR3 runs to 19 residues. CDR3 nucleotides: TGTGCCATCAGCCCACCCCCGGAGGTCAGGAAGGACTTCCAAGAGAGCCAGTACTTC. It yields the protein CAISPPPEVRKDFQESQYF.

A remark on this clonotype: A junction boundary mismatches the germline segment, possibly from a read error. V gene TRBV5-5 combines with J gene TRBJ2-5; TRBD1 is a possible D gene (7 bases). This CDR3 has 15 amino acids. Germline V gene lookup returns CDR1 SGHKS and CDR2 YYEKEE (reference sequence). CDR3 DNA: TGTGCAAGCAGGGGGGTGGACTGGGAACAAGAGACCCGGTACTTC. Residues: CASRGVDWEQETRYF.

With regard to this clonotype: The junction and the germline gene differ at one end; a read error may be behind it. The rearrangement links TRBV11-2 to TRBJ1-2; TRBD1 might be the D (5 bases). The CDR3 runs to 14 residues. Germline V gene sequence: CDR1 SGHAT, CDR2 FQNNGV. CDR3 sequence reads: CARSTLGGLRGYTF. Written as DNA, the CDR3 is TGTGCCAGAAGCACCCTGGGGGGGTTGCGCGGCTACACTTTC.

As to this clonotype: Germline is not matched at one junction end, which may reflect a read error. This chain joins TRBV5-4 and TRBJ2-3; D unclear. CDR3 length: 12 amino acids. CDR1 SGHNT and CDR2 YYREEE come from the germline V gene (reference sequence). CDR3 in amino acids: CANSSPLDAQYF. CDR3 bases: TGTGCCAACAGCTCGCCCTTGGATGCGCAGTATTTT. The full variable domain, with the rest looked up from reference TRBV5-4 and TRBJ2-3, is ETGVTQSPTHLIKTRGQQVTLRCSSQSGHNTVSWYQQALGQGPQFIFQYYREEENGRGNFPPRFSGLQFPNYSSELNVNALELDDSALYLCANSSPLDAQYFGPGTRLTVL.

This chain uses TRBV9 with TRBJ2-1; unclear D gene. The CDR3 runs 16 residues. Germline CDR1 and CDR2: SGDLS and YYNGEE. CDR3 residues: CVSSVQPSVVSDEQFF. CDR3 coding DNA: TGTGTGAGCAGCGTACAGCCGTCCGTTGTCTCGGATGAGCAGTTCTTC.

About this clonotype: One end of the junction does not line up with germline, which may come from a read error. The chain combines TRBV28 with TRBJ1-1; D might be TRBD1 (6 bases). This CDR3 has 18 amino acids. The germline gives CDR1 MDHEN, CDR2 SYDVKM. CDR3 loop: CASSFLMLPWGPNTEAFF. CDR3 sequence (DNA): TGTGCTAGCAGTTTCCTTATGCTCCCGTGGGGGCCAAACACTGAAGCTTTCTTT.

Comments on this clonotype: The germline gene is not matched at one end of the junction; a read error may be the cause. The chain links TRBV12-3 or TRBV12-4 to TRBJ2-2; D perhaps matches TRBD2 (5 bases). The CDR3 has 16 residues. The chain's CDR3 is CTSSSKGRGTTGELFF. The CDR3 DNA sequence: TGTACCAGCAGCAGTAAGGGTCGGGGAACCACCGGGGAACTGTTTTTC.

Details on this clonotype: Compared with germline, one end of the junction differs, possibly owing to a read error. The chain couples TRBV6-6 to TRBJ2-7; TRBD2 agrees at 10 bases. Germline V gene lookup returns CDR1 MNHNY and CDR2 SVGAGI (reference sequence). CDR3 length equals 16 residues. The CDR3 here is CASSYWSLAGAYEQYF. For the CDR3, the DNA is TGTGCCAGCAGTTACTGGAGTCTAGCGGGAGCCTACGAGCAATACTTC.

This clonotype appeared many times. The chain uses TRBV5-1 and TRBJ2-7; 9 bases agree with TRBD1. Germline lookup yields CDR1 SGHRS and CDR2 YFSETQ. The CDR3 runs to 16 residues. The ends lost 1 base at V and 3 bases at J; junction bases unmatched: 8. CDR3 sequence: CASSLNTGGEYYEQYF. The CDR3 DNA sequence: TGCGCCAGCAGCTTGAATACAGGGGGCGAGTACTACGAGCAGTACTTC.

This chain uses TRBV10-3 with TRBJ2-3; 8 bases match TRBD2. J was trimmed by 8 bases and V by 4 bases; bases with no gene match: 20. Germline CDR1 and CDR2: ENHRY and SYGVKD. This CDR3 region has 18 residues. Here the CDR3 DNA reads TGTGCCATCAGTGTGCGGATTTTAGCGGGACTTAGCATAGGTACGCAGTATTTT. This encodes CAISVRILAGLSIGTQYF.

The rearrangement uses TRBV11-2 and TRBJ2-2; 9 bases are a match to TRBD1. Trimming at V came to 3 bases and at J to 15 bases, leaving 20 bases not matched to a gene. The length of the CDR3 is 17 residues. Per germline, CDR1 SGHAT and CDR2 FQNNGV. The CDR3 is CASSFDRDRVGTGKMFF. The CDR3 DNA sequence: TGTGCCAGCAGCTTTGACCGGGACAGGGTCGGCACCGGGAAGATGTTTTTT.

Note on this clonotype: A read error may account for a junction end that differs from germline. The V and J genes are TRBV6-5 and TRBJ2-6; 8 positions match TRBD1. This CDR3 is built from 18 residues. The germline V gene has CDR1 MNHEY and CDR2 SVGAGI. The CDR3 region is CASSLRTGIKAGANVPTF. The CDR3 bases are TGTGCCAGCAGTCTTAGGACAGGGATAAAAGCTGGGGCCAACGTCCCGACTTTC.

A word on this clonotype: The CDR3 ends on some other residue instead of the conserved phenylalanine or tryptophan, so this is likely a read error. V gene TRBV7-9 combines with J gene TRBJ2-7; possible D gene TRBD2, 5 bases. The V gene's germline CDR1 is SEHNR and CDR2 FQNEAQ (reference sequence). The CDR3 loop spans 16 amino acids. Deletions cut 0 bases from V and 8 bases from J, with 20 bases between. The CDR3 loop is CASSLAAGQALRKQYS. Here the CDR3 DNA reads TGTGCCAGCAGCTTAGCGGCGGGCCAGGCCTTGCGCAAGCAGTACTCC.

J is TRBJ2-2 and V is TRBV6-1; the D gene is possibly TRBD2 (5 bases). The CDR3 runs 16 residues. V lost 2 bases and J 2 bases, leaving 12 bases between the germline ends. Germline V gene sequence: CDR1 MNHNS, CDR2 SASEGT. In nucleotides, the CDR3 is TGTGCCAGCAGTGAAAGTCGACGGGAAAACACCGGGGAGCTGTTTTTT. The encoded protein is CASSESRRENTGELFF.

For this clonotype: A junction end diverges from the germline sequence, so it may reflect a read error. V usage is TRBV24-1 and J usage is TRBJ2-1, with 9 bases that match TRBD1. The germline CDR1 and CDR2 sequences are KGHDR and SFDVKD. This CDR3 has 15 amino acids. This CDR3 is CATSAGQGYTNERFF. CDR3 nucleotides: TGTGCCACCAGTGCGGGACAGGGCTATACCAATGAGCGGTTCTTC.

The chain's CDR3 is CASSVTGSVDEQYF. CDR3 DNA sequence: TGTGCCAGTAGTGTGACAGGGTCGGTCGACGAGCAGTACTTC. The rearrangement links TRBV19 to TRBJ2-7; 7 bases are shared with TRBD1. Germline-derived CDR1 and CDR2 are LNHDA and SQIVND (reference sequence). The CDR3 covers 14 residues. Unmatched junction bases numbered 9, after V lost 5 bases and J lost 5 bases.

A word on this clonotype: At one end the junction does not follow the germline gene, possibly because of a read error. The CDR3 protein is CANSQETGGGGNNEAFF. The CDR3, as DNA: TGCGCCAACAGCCAGGAGACAGGGGGCGGAGGTAACAATGAAGCTTTCTTT. This chain connects TRBV5-1 to TRBJ1-1, with TRBD1 identical over 10 bases. From germline, CDR1 is SGHRS and CDR2 YFSETQ. The length of the CDR3 is 17 residues. The full variable domain, its missing parts supplied by reference TRBV5-1 and TRBJ1-1, is KAGVTQTPRYLIKTRGQQVTLSCSPISGHRSVSWYQQTPGQGLQFLFEYFSETQRNKGNFPGRFSGRQFSNSRSEMNVSTLELGDSALYLCANSQETGGGGNNEAFFGQGTRLTVV.

Details on this clonotype: The junction differs from germline at one of its ends, possibly a read error. This chain joins TRBV24-1 and TRBJ2-5; 12 nucleotides match TRBD2. CDR1 is KGHDR and CDR2 is SFDVKD in the germline V gene. The CDR3 spans 16 residues. Here the CDR3 reads CATCDASGRGRETQYF. The CDR3 DNA is TGTGCCACCTGTGACGCTAGCGGGAGGGGGAGGGAGACCCAGTACTTC.

The CDR3 spells CASSPLIQSDTEAFF. Written as DNA, the CDR3 is TGTGCCAGCTCACCACTCATACAATCGGACACTGAAGCTTTCTTT. This chain joins TRBV18 and TRBJ1-1; D is uncertain. CDR3 length: 15 amino acids. CDR1 and CDR2 (germline): KGHSH, LQKENI. V was trimmed by 1 base and J by 3 bases, leaving 12 bases between them. The whole variable domain, filled in from reference TRBV18 and TRBJ1-1, reads NAGVMQNPRHLVRRRGQEARLRCSPMKGHSHVYWYRQLPEEGLKFMVYLQKENIIDESGMPKERFSAEFPKEGPSILRIQQVVRGDSAAYFCASSPLIQSDTEAFFGQGTRLTVV.

Comment on this clonotype: Possible read error: a much larger clone is one base away. V is TRBV28 and J is TRBJ1-3; 8 bases agree with TRBD1. The germline V gene encodes CDR1 MDHEN and CDR2 SYDVKM. There are 17 residues in the CDR3. Germline trimming cut 5 bases from V and 6 bases from J; bases unmatched to any gene: 15. CDR3 sequence: CASSPLTGEAPENTIYF. CDR3 in DNA: TGTGCCAGCAGTCCCCTGACAGGGGAGGCTCCGGAAAACACCATATATTTT.

This clonotype was detected only a few times. DNA for the CDR3: TGTGCCACCAGTGATGGCCGGGCCTACAATGAGCAGTTCTTC. This codes for CATSDGRAYNEQFF. The genes are TRBV24-1 and TRBJ2-1, with no clear D. The length of the CDR3 is 14 residues. Germline-derived CDR1 and CDR2 are KGHDR and SFDVKD. Trimming stripped 3 bases from V and 2 bases from J, with 7 bases between.

This clonotype appeared many times. This rearrangement joins TRBV6-1 to TRBJ2-1; D might be TRBD1 (6 bases). The CDR3 covers 15 residues. V lost 4 bases and J 8 bases, leaving 18 bases between the germline ends. Germline V gene data show CDR1 as MNHNS and CDR2 as SASEGT. The CDR3 spells CASSVRAGAGDEQFF. In DNA, the CDR3 is TGTGCCAGCAGTGTACGGGCAGGGGCAGGGGATGAGCAGTTCTTC.

This chain uses TRBV29-1 with TRBJ2-3; unclear D gene. The CDR3 totals 16 residues. Between the trimmed V and J ends, which lost 5 bases and 4 bases, there was a span of 22 bases. Germline CDR1 and CDR2: SQVTM and ANQGSEA. For the CDR3, the DNA is TGCAGCGTTCACGGAGAAGTGGGAATTTTCGCAGATACGCAGTATTTT. It is translated as CSVHGEVGIFADTQYF.

The rearrangement uses TRBV11-2 and TRBJ2-1; D call uncertain. Germline loops: CDR1 SGHAT, CDR2 FQNNGV. Trimming took 9 bases from V and 7 from J, leaving 19 bases between them. The CDR3 is 14 residues long. CDR3 in DNA: TGTGCCAGTAGTTCAGCAGGCCCTAGGAATGAGCAGTTCTTC. Encoded protein: CASSSAGPRNEQFF.

Notes on this clonotype: The junction departs from germline at one end; a sequencing error may be responsible. The rearrangement joins TRBV7-8 to TRBJ1-6; 10 nucleotides agree with TRBD1. The CDR3 length is 15 residues. The germline gives CDR1 SGHVS, CDR2 FQNEAQ. The CDR3 sequence is CACSLGGQGSSPLHF. CDR3 coding DNA: TGTGCCTGCAGCTTAGGGGGACAGGGGAGTTCACCCCTTCACTTT. The variable domain in full, completed from reference TRBV7-8 and TRBJ1-6, reads GAGVSQSPRYKVAKRGQDVALRCDPISGHVSLFWYQQALGQGPEFLTYFQNEAQLDKSGLPSDRFFAERPEGSVSTLKIQRTQQEDSAVYLCACSLGGQGSSPLHFGNGTRLTVT.

This clonotype came up once. Its ends do not fully match the called genes, so a read error is possible. The chain couples TRBV6-2 or TRBV6-3 to TRBJ2-2; D may be TRBD2 (5 bases). Germline V gene data show CDR1 as MNHEY and CDR2 as SVGEGT. This CDR3 has 15 amino acids. CDR3 sequence reads: CTSATPAARGGELFF. The CDR3 DNA sequence: TGTACCAGCGCGACCCCAGCGGCAAGAGGTGGGGAGCTGTTTTTT.

A remark on this clonotype: This clone may be a read error of a much larger clone one base away. J is TRBJ2-2 and V is TRBV6-4; TRBD2 matches at 12 bases. Germline V CDR1 and CDR2: MRHNA, SNTAGT. The CDR3 contains 16 residues. The CDR3 region has the DNA TGTGCCTGCAGTGTACTAGCGGGAGGCGACACCGGGGAGCTGTTTTTT. This sequence encodes CACSVLAGGDTGELFF.

In regard to this clonotype: The CDR3 ends on some other residue instead of the conserved phenylalanine or tryptophan, so this is likely a read error. V gene TRBV6-5 combines with J gene TRBJ1-6; 9 bases fit TRBD1. CDR3 length equals 15 residues. Per the germline V gene, CDR1 is MNHEY and CDR2 is SVGAGI. The CDR3 bases are TGCGCCAGCAGCCCAGGGACAGGGTCTTCTTCACCCCTCCACTCT. This codes for CASSPGTGSSSPLHS.